Listed below are T cell receptor beta chains from one sample, sequenced in a study of human T cells and chemical hapten exposure. TCRdb fed the RACE reads into MiXCR, producing one record per CDR3 protein. This sample carries more than 70,000 distinct CDR3 sequences, 8.5% of them seen once, and the ten largest clones take approximately 2.4%. The starting material was whole blood, obtained in connection with sensitization to the hapten diphenylcyclopropenone (DPC). The receptors were gathered from a man between 35 and 55 years old with alopecia areata. Some clones in this sample may be carry-over from other donors' samples. The CDR3 runs from the conserved cysteine through the conserved F or W. A D gene is named only where the DNA matches it firmly. Only part of the rows carry a size: once, few, many, or a class if the clone is expanded.

CDR3 length,clone size,D gene,J gene,V gene,CDR3 DNA,CDR3 protein
15,.,.,TRBJ2-3,TRBV3-1,TGTGCCAGCAGCCAACGCGTGACTAACACAGATACGCAGTATTTT,CASSQRVTNTDTQYF
13,few,.,TRBJ2-7,TRBV20-1,TGCAGTGCTCCCACACATTTCTCCTACGAGCAGTACTTC,CSAPTHFSYEQYF
16,few,.,TRBJ2-1,TRBV9,TGTGCCAGCAGCGTAGTAGGGGCGTCCTCCTACAATGAGCAGTTCTTC,CASSVVGASSYNEQFF
14,many,.,TRBJ2-3,TRBV12-3/TRBV12-4,TGTGCCAGCTCCCCCCCCGTGGACAGAGATACGCAGTATTTT,CASSPPVDRDTQYF
13,few,.,TRBJ1-5,TRBV29-1,TGCAGCGTTAAGGACCAGGCTGATCAGCCCCAGCATTTT,CSVKDQADQPQHF
12,many,TRBD2,TRBJ2-1,TRBV5-5,TGTGCCAGCAGCTGGCTAGCGGGAGAGCAGTTCTTC,CASSWLAGEQFF
13,.,.,TRBJ2-2,TRBV4-3,TGCGCCAGCAGCCACAGGACAGCCGGGGAGCTGTTTTTT,CASSHRTAGELFF
17,.,.,TRBJ2-2,TRBV19,TGTGCCAGTAGTATAGATATTCGGGCGGCGAACACCGGGGAGCTGTTTTTT,CASSIDIRAANTGELFF
14,many,TRBD1,TRBJ1-1,TRBV12-3/TRBV12-4,TGTGCCAGCAGTCCGGGACAGGCGAACACTGAAGCTTTCTTT,CASSPGQANTEAFF
11,.,.,TRBJ2-1,TRBV7-9,TGTGCCAGCAGCTTGCCCCATGAGCAGTTCTTC,CASSLPHEQFF
15,many,.,TRBJ1-4,TRBV12-3/TRBV12-4,TGTGCCAGCAGCCTTGGAAGTGGGGGAGATGAAAAACTGTTTTTT,CASSLGSGGDEKLFF
14,.,.,TRBJ2-3,TRBV30,TGTGCCTGGAGTGAACAGACTAGCACAGATACGCAGTATTTT,CAWSEQTSTDTQYF
16,.,.,TRBJ2-4,TRBV28,TGTGCCAGCAGTTCCCTCCAGGGGAACGGCAAAAACATTCAGTACTTC,CASSSLQGNGKNIQYF
13,few,.,TRBJ2-1,TRBV9,TGTGCCAGCAGCCCCCGAAGTAACAATGAGCAGTTCTTC,CASSPRSNNEQFF
17,many,TRBD2,TRBJ2-3,TRBV24-1,TGTGCCACCAGTGATTCCGGGACTAGCGGGGGCACAGATACGCAGTATTTT,CATSDSGTSGGTDTQYF
17,few,.,TRBJ2-7,TRBV14,TGTGCCAGCAGCCAAGATTACGGACGGGTTAGCTCCTACGAGCAGTACTTC,CASSQDYGRVSSYEQYF
13,many,.,TRBJ2-5,TRBV5-1,TGCGCCAGCAGCTTGGGCGGGGAAGAGACCCAGTACTTC,CASSLGGEETQYF
12,.,.,TRBJ2-5,TRBV6-2/TRBV6-3,TGTGCCAGCAGCCCCAGTCGGGCGACCCAGTACTTC,CASSPSRATQYF
14,.,.,TRBJ2-7,TRBV6-6,TGTGCCAGCAGTGGCGGCCTTAGCTCCTACGAGCAGTACTTC,CASSGGLSSYEQYF
11,many,.,TRBJ1-1,TRBV30,TGTGCCTGGAGATACATAACTGAAGCTTTCTTT,CAWRYITEAFF
13,.,.,TRBJ2-5,TRBV29-1,TGCAGCGTTAAACAGGGAATGGTGGAGACCCAGTACTTC,CSVKQGMVETQYF
13,.,.,TRBJ2-4,TRBV12-3/TRBV12-4,TGTGCCAGCAGTTTTGGGGGGCAAAACATTCAGTACTTC,CASSFGGQNIQYF
18,many,TRBD2,TRBJ2-3,TRBV11-2,TGTGCCAGCAGCTTATACCCGGGACTAGCGGGAGCCCCAGATACGCAGTATTTT,CASSLYPGLAGAPDTQYF
18,.,TRBD2,TRBJ2-2,TRBV6-5,TGTGCCAGCAGTCACTCCCTGACTAGCGGGGCGAACACCGGGGAGCTGTTTTTT,CASSHSLTSGANTGELFF
13,.,.,TRBJ2-2,TRBV3-1,TGTGCCAGCAGCCCTCAGAACACCGGGGAGCTGTTTTTT,CASSPQNTGELFF